This TCR beta chain originates from a study of Ad26.COV2.S vaccination and SARS-CoV-2 variants. Study context: In the study, Ad26.COV2.S was injected intramuscularly once, or twice 56 days apart.

Profiled with immunoSEQ multiplex PCR; TCRdb holds only in-frame clones, not every one. The table has around 500,000 clones, about 88% seen once. This sample's treatment: some 19 received Ad26.COV2.S at low or high dose, single or two shots; 5 received placebo; per-sample allocation not given. Following the first vaccine or placebo injection, samples were taken on day 63. The administered vaccine (an Ad26 vector) expressed Wuhan-strain SARS-CoV-2 spike. Germline V lookup: CDR1 SGHRS, CDR2 YFSETQ. The CDR3 runs 14 residues. V shed 5 bases, J shed 5 bases, and the junction held 6 bases outside the gene matches.

The chain combines TRBV5-1 with TRBJ2-3; 9 bases agree with TRBD2. The sequence came from a person aged 18-60 years who received the Ad26.COV2.S COVID-19 vaccine or a placebo. The source was peripheral blood, collected in a trial of Ad26.COV2.S vaccine versus placebo. The CDR3 DNA sequence: TGCGCCAGCAGAGATGGACTAGCGCAAGATACGCAGTATTTT. It specifies CASRDGLAQDTQYF.